The clone carrying this T cell receptor beta chain was detected a few times. Its antigen is still unknown. This record belongs to a study of T-cell memory formation after mild COVID-19. Turning to the study itself: TCR clusters showed largely donor specificity. Study-level points and caveats: CD4/CD8 balance characterized clones contracting day 15 to 85, and CD4+ skew characterized later expanders. CD4+ contracting clones were mainly CM and EM; CD8+ ones, EMRA. Some SARS-CoV-2-responding clones were already detected in memory before infection.

TCRdb reanalysed the 5' RACE reads using MiXCR and keeps one entry per CDR3 protein. Among about 540,000 distinct CDR3 sequences listed, roughly 21% were seen once. CDR1 is SGHTA, CDR2 FQGNSA, per germline. The CDR3 spans 13 residues. Trimming left V 8 bases short and J 1 base short, with 9 bases between. The chain carries TRBV7-2 and TRBJ1-5, with unresolved D. Sequences were obtained from PBMCs or a T cell subset sorted from them (not recorded which). The sequence derives from an adult woman who had mild COVID-19 (a few samples of this study predate the infection). Cell type and time point are not known. CDR3 loop: CASARESNQPQHF. DNA for the CDR3: TGTGCCAGCGCACGGGAGAGCAATCAGCCCCAGCATTTT.